This is a list of T cell receptor beta chains from one sample in a study of T-cell memory formation after mild COVID-19. In TCRdb, the 5' RACE reads were re-called with MiXCR into one record per CDR3 protein. The sample lists 120,000 to 150,000 distinct CDR3 sequences, roughly 6.3% seen once, with approximately 2.2% in the top ten. Material: PBMCs or a T cell subset sorted from them (not recorded which). The receptors here all came from an adult woman who had mild COVID-19 (a few samples of this study predate the infection). Cell type and time point are not known. The CDR3 runs from the conserved cysteine through the conserved F or W. A D gene is named only where the DNA matches it firmly. Size tells how often a clone was seen (once, few, many) or the class of an expanded clone, and some rows leave it out.

j_call v_call d_call clone_size cdr3_aa cdr3_nt
TRBJ2-3 TRBV14 . few CASSRDSLTDTQYF TGTGCCAGCAGCCGGGACTCCCTCACAGATACGCAGTATTTT
TRBJ2-3 TRBV24-1 TRBD1 many CATSGGTGRSDTQYF TGTGCCACCAGTGGAGGGACAGGGAGGTCAGATACGCAGTATTTT
TRBJ2-3 TRBV5-1 . many CASSRTGTSTDTQYF TGCGCCAGCAGCCGAACCGGGACGAGCACAGATACGCAGTATTTT
TRBJ2-1 TRBV29-1 TRBD2 many CSVPSGVSYNEQFF TGCAGCGTACCTAGCGGCGTATCCTACAATGAGCAGTTCTTC
TRBJ1-1 TRBV5-4 . few CASSVPGPMNTEAFF TGTGCCAGCAGCGTCCCGGGACCTATGAACACTGAAGCTTTCTTT
TRBJ2-1 TRBV19 TRBD2 . CASRSWASGSYQGNEQFF TGTGCCAGTAGGAGCTGGGCTAGCGGGAGTTACCAGGGCAATGAGCAGTTCTTC
TRBJ1-1 TRBV27 . . CASSLSTLDPTEAFF TGTGCCAGCAGTTTATCTACCCTTGACCCCACTGAAGCTTTCTTT
TRBJ2-1 TRBV18 . many CASSRGSSYNEQFF TGTGCCAGCTCACGTGGGTCCTCCTACAATGAGCAGTTCTTC
TRBJ2-2 TRBV7-2 . . CASSLGPTLQSGELFF TGTGCCAGCAGCTTAGGTCCTACTTTACAGTCCGGGGAGCTGTTTTTT
TRBJ1-4 TRBV2 . few CATQGQNNEKLFF TGTGCCACACAAGGGCAGAATAATGAAAAACTGTTTTTT